This paragraph covers one TCR beta chain sequence. Its antigen is as yet unknown. CD4+CD25+CD127- Tregs, CD4+CD25- non-Tregs, CD4 and CD8 cells were sorted. Data came from immunoSEQ multiplex PCR; TCRdb stores just in-frame clones and leaves some out. Altogether about 120,000 clones are present, around 91% being singletons, with the ten largest covering less than 0.7%. The data were obtained in a study of Tregs in tolerant kidney transplant recipients. Study observations and caveats: Few patients were studied, so findings need validation in larger groups. Biological reproducibility was not directly addressed in this study. Expanding Tregs on activated donor B cells appeared to best identify donor-specific TCRbeta clones.

Germline V gene data show CDR1 as SQVTM and CDR2 as ANQGSEA. CDR3 length equals 15 residues. V was trimmed by 4 bases and J by 2 bases, leaving 17 bases between them. Sequences were obtained from CD4+ T cells from blood. J is TRBJ1-2 and V is TRBV29-1; tentatively, D is TRBD1 (6 bases). The clonotype originates from a human donor in good health. The CDR3: CSVGSLTGSNYGYTF. The CDR3 region has the DNA TGCAGCGTTGGGTCTCTAACAGGGTCCAACTATGGCTACACCTTC. Full variable domain (missing parts from reference TRBV29-1 and TRBJ1-2): SAVISQKPSRDICQRGTSLTIQCQVDSQVTMMFWYRQQPGQSLTLIATANQGSEATYESGFVIDKFPISRPNLTFSTLTVSNMSPEDSSIYLCSVGSLTGSNYGYTFGSGTRLTVV.